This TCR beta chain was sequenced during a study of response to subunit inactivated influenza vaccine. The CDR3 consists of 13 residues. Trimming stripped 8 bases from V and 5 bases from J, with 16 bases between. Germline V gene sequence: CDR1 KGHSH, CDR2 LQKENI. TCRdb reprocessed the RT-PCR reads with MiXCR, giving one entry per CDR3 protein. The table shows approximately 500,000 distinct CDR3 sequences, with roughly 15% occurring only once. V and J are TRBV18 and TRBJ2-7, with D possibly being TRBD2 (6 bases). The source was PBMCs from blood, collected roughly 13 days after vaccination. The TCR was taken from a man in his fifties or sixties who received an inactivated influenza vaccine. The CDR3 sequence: CASRIGGFNEQYF. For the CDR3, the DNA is TGTGCCAGCCGAATTGGGGGGTTTAACGAGCAGTACTTC.